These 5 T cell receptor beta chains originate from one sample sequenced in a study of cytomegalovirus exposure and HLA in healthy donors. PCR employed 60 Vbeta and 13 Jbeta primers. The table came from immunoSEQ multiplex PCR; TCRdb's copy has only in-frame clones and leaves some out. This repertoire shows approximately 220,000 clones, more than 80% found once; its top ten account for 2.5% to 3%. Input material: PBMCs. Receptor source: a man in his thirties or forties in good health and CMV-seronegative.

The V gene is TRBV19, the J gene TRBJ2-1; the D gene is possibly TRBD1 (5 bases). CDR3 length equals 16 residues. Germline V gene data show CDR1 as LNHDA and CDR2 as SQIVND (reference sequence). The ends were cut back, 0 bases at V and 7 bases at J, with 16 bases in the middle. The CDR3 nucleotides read TGTGCCAGTAGTATAGAACCAGGGAAATTATGGAATGAGCAGTTCTTC. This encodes CASSIEPGKLWNEQFF.

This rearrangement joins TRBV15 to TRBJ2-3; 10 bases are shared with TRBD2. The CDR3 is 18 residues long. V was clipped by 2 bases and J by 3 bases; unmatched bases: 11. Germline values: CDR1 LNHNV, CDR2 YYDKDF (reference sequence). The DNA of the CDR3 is TGTGCCACCAGCAGACCTAGCGGGGGCCTAGGTTTAACAGATACGCAGTATTTT. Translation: CATSRPSGGLGLTDTQYF.

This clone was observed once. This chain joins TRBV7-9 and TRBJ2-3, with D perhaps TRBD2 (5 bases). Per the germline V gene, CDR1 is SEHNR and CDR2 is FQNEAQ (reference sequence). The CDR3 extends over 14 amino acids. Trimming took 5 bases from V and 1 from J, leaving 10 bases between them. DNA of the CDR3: TGTGCCAGCAGCCCGGGGAGAGGCACAGATACGCAGTATTTT. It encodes CASSPGRGTDTQYF.

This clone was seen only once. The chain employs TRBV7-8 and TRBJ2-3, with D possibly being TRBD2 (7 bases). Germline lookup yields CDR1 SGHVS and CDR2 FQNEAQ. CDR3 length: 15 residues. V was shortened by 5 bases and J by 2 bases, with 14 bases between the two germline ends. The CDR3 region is CASSPRAGATDTQYF. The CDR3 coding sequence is TGTGCCAGCAGCCCACGGGCGGGGGCCACAGATACGCAGTATTTT.

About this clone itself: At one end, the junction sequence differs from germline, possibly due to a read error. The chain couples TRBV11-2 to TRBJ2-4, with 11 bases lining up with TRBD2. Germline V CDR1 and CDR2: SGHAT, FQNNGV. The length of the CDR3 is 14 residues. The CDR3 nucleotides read TGCGGACTAGCGGGCTTCCTAGCCAAAAACATTCAGTACTTC. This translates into CGLAGFLAKNIQYF.